This T cell receptor beta chain was identified during a study of post-analysis software for immune sequencing data (dated by TCRdb to between 2014 and 2017). About the full investigation: Recorded disease courses included relapsing-remitting, secondary progressive and progressive-relapsing multiple sclerosis, with some patients lacking subtype annotation. Patient repertoires were compared against 11 previously published healthy control repertoires from donors aged roughly 6 to 28 years. A subset of samples was prepared in parallel using single-end sample barcoding, then pooled and co-amplified after Illumina adapter ligation.

The library was produced with PCR. Sequencing was carried out with an Illumina HiSeq 2500. Unique molecular identifiers were incorporated into TCR beta cDNA libraries to reduce PCR and sequencing biases. Some 500,000 cDNA molecules were obtained per 1 to 10 million input T cells, so each molecule approximated one T cell. The patient libraries were prepared and sequenced using the same protocol as the earlier healthy control dataset. Samples belonging to the same batch were prepared together, multiplexed and sequenced on a shared HiSeq lane. In the authors' own workflow: Raw barcoded reads were processed with MIGEC, and single-read molecular identifier groups were discarded before consensus assembly and CDR3 extraction. VDJtools was used for post-analysis of the clonotype tables, with diversity normalized by down-sampling every dataset to the smallest sample size. In repertoire overlap clustering, CDR3 amino acid sequences, but not nucleotide sequences, were matched to correct batch-related cross-sample contamination. TCRdb cleaned the public reads at Q25 with fastp, built clones with MiXCR and kept in-frame beta chains. Every entry covers one CDR3 protein and lists the most common genes and DNA from its rows. The V and J calls and clone size come from TCRdb's table, not from the authors' own analysis. The sample records 750,000 to 950,000 distinct CDR3 sequences, 53% of which are singletons. 4% to 5.5% of the sample lies in the top ten.

General conclusions and limits of the study: Normalized Chao1 diversity was significantly lower in multiple sclerosis patients than controls, suggesting substantial peripheral T-cell clonal expansion. The control group was slightly older than the multiple sclerosis patient group. Direct clustering with F measure revealed strong co-clustering of samples prepared in the same batch, which led to a batch-effect correction.

To demonstrate the VDJtools post-analysis software, the study profiled TCR beta repertoires from the peripheral blood of about 13 young patients with multiple sclerosis. The patients with multiple sclerosis were children and adolescents between roughly 6 and 15 years of age. In the case of this clonotype: Its antigen is not yet known. No per-base quality is available; no much larger clone lies one base away.

The sample was blood. This clonotype was obtained from a girl aged 10 to 17 with multiple sclerosis.

The CDR3 region has the sequence CSARLAGGKFATDTQYF. The nucleotide sequence reads TGCAGTGCAAGACTAGCGGGAGGGAAATTTGCGACAGATACGCAGTATTTT. The rearranged chain carries TRBV20-1 and TRBJ2-3; 14 bases in between match TRBD2. Sequences DFQATT (CDR1) and SNEGSKA (CDR2) are obtained from the germline V gene (reference sequence). The CDR3, from cysteine to phenylalanine, totals 17 residues. Of all the DNA, just the CDR3 is kept, 51 bases in frame from base 1. Trimming accounts for 6 bases at V and 3 bases at J, while the number of junction bases matched to no gene is 11.